This T cell receptor beta chain stems from a study of T-cell memory formation after mild COVID-19. This CDR3 is built from 13 residues. Trimming left V 8 bases short and J 0 bases short, with 10 bases between. TCRdb passed the 5' RACE reads through MiXCR, listing each CDR3 protein once. The table includes 260,000 or so distinct CDR3 sequences, 16% detected once. The sequenced sample was PBMCs or a T cell subset sorted from them (not recorded which). The clonotype comes from a man between 18 and 35 years old who had mild COVID-19 (a few samples of this study predate the infection). Cell type and time point are not known. The V call is TRBV12-3 or TRBV12-4, the J call TRBJ1-1; D gene ambiguous. Here the CDR3 DNA reads TGTGCCAGCGCCGTTACCATGAACACTGAAGCTTTCTTT. This gives the protein CASAVTMNTEAFF.